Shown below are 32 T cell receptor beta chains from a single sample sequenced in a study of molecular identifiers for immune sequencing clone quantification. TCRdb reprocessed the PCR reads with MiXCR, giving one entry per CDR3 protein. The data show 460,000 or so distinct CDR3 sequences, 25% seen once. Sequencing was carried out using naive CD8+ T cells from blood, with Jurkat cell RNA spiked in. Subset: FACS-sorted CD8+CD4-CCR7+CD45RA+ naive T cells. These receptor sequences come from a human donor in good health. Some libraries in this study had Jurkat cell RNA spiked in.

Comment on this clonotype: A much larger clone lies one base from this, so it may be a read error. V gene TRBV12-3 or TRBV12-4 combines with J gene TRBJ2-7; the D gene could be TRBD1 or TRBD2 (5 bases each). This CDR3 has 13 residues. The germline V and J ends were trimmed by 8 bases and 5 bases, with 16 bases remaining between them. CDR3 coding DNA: TGTGCCAGCGGTGGCCGAGGGGCTGACGAGCAGTACTTC. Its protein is CASGGRGADEQYF.

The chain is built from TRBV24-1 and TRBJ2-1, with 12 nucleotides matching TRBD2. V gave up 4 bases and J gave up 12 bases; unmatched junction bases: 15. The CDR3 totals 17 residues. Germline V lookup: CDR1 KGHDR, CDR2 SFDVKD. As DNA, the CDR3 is TGTGCCACCAGTGACCGAACTAGCGGGAGGCCCCTCCATGGGCAGTTCTTC. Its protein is CATSDRTSGRPLHGQFF.

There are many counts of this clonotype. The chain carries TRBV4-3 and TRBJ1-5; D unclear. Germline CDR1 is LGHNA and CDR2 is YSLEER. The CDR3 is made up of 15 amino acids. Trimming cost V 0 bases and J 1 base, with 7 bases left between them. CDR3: CASSQEIFSNQPQHF. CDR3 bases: TGCGCCAGCAGCCAAGAGATCTTCAGCAATCAGCCCCAGCATTTT.

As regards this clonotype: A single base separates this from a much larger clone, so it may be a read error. The CDR3: CASSYGTSGNEQFF. The DNA for the CDR3 is TGTGCCAGCAGTTACGGGACTAGCGGCAATGAGCAGTTCTTC. The chain links TRBV27 to TRBJ2-1; 11 bases are shared with TRBD2. Germline V lookup: CDR1 MNHEY, CDR2 SMNVEV (reference sequence). V was clipped by 4 bases and J by 6 bases; unmatched bases: 2. CDR3 size: 14 residues.

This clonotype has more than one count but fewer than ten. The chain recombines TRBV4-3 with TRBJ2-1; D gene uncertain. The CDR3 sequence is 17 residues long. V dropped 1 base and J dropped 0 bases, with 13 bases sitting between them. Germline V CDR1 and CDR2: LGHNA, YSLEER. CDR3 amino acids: CASSQVTGPSSYNEQFF. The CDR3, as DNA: TGCGCCAGCAGCCAAGTTACGGGCCCCAGCTCCTACAATGAGCAGTTCTTC.

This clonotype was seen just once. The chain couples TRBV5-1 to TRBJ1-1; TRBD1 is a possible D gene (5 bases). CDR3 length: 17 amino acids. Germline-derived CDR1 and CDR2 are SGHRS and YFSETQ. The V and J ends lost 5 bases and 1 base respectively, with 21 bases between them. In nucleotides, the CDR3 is TGCGCCAGCAGTCCATTTCTATTAGGGGCAGGGAACACTGAAGCTTTCTTT. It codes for CASSPFLLGAGNTEAFF.

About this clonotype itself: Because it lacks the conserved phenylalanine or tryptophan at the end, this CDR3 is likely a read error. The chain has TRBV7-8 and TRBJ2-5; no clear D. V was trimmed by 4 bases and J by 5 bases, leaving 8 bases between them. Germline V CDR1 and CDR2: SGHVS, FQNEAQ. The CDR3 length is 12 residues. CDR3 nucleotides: TGTGCCAGCAGCTCAGTAGCTGAGACCCAGTACTCC. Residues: CASSSVAETQYS.

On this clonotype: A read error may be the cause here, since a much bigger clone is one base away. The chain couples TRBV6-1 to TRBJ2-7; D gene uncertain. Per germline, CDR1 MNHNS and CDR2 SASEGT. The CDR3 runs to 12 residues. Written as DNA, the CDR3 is TGTGCCATCAGTGAACCCGGATACGAGCAGTACTTC. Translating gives CAISEPGYEQYF.

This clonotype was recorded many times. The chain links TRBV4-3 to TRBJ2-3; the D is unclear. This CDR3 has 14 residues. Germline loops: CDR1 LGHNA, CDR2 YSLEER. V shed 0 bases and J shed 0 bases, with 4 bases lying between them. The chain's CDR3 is CASSQDPSTDTQYF. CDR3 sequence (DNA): TGCGCCAGCAGCCAAGACCCGAGCACAGATACGCAGTATTTT.

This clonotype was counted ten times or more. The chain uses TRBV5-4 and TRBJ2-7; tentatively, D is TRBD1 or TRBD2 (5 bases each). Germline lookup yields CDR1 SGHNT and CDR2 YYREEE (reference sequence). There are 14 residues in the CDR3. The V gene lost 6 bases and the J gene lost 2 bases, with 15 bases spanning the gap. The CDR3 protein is CASNDRDRTYEQYF. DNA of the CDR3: TGTGCCAGCAACGACCGGGACCGCACCTACGAGCAGTACTTC.

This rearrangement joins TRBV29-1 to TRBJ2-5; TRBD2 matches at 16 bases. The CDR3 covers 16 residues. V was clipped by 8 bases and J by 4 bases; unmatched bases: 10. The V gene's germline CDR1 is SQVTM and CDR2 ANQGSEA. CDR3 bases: TGCAGCTCCTTGGGACTAGCGGGAGGGCCGGGAGAGACCCAGTACTTC. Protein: CSSLGLAGGPGETQYF.

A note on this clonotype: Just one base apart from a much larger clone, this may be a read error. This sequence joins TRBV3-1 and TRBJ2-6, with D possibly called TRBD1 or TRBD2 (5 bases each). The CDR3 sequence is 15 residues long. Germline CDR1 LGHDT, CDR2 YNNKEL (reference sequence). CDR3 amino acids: CASSPGPPGANVLPF. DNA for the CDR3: TGTGCCAGCAGCCCCGGCCCTCCCGGGGCCAACGTCCTGCCTTTC.

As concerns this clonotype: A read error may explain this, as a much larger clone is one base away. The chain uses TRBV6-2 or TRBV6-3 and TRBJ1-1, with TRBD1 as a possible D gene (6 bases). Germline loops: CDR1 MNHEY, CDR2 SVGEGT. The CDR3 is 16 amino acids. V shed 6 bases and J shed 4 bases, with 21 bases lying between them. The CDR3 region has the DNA TGTGCCAGCAGCCCTCCCGGGACAACCCTGAGCACTGAAGCTTTCTTT. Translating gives CASSPPGTTLSTEAFF.

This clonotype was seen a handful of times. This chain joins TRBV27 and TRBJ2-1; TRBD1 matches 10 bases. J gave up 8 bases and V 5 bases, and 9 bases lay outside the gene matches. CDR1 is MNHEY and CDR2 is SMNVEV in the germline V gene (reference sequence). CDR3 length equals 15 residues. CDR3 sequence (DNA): TGTGCCAGCAGTATCTTTGACAGGGGGCAGGATGAGCAGTTCTTC. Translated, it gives CASSIFDRGQDEQFF.

CDR3 loop: CASSKRSNEQFF. The CDR3 DNA reads as TGTGCCAGCAGCAAGAGAAGCAATGAGCAGTTCTTC. V is TRBV13 and J is TRBJ2-1; D remains ambiguous. The CDR3 covers 12 residues. The V end was cut by 5 bases, the J end by 6 bases, with 8 bases between. CDR1 is PRHDT and CDR2 is FYEKMQ in the germline V gene (reference sequence).

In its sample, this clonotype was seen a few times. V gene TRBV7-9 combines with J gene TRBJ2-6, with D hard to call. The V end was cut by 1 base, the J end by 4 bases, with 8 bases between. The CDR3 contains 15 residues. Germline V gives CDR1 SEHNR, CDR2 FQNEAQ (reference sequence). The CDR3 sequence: CASSLVPLGANVLTF. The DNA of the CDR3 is TGTGCCAGCAGCTTAGTTCCTCTGGGGGCCAACGTCCTGACTTTC.

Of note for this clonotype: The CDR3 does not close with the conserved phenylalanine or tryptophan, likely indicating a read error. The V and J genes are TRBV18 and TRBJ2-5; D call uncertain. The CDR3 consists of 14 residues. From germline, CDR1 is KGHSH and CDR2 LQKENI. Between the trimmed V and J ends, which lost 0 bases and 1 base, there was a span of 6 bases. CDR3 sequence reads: CASSPPAAQETQYS. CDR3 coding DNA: TGTGCCAGCTCACCACCCGCAGCCCAAGAGACCCAGTACTCC.

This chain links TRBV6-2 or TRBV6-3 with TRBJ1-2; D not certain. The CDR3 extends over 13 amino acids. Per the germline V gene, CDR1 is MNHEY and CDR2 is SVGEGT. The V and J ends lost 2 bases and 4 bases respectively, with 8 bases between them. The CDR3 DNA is TGTGCCAGCAGTTACGGGCAGCGCTATGGCTACACCTTC. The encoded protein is CASSYGQRYGYTF.

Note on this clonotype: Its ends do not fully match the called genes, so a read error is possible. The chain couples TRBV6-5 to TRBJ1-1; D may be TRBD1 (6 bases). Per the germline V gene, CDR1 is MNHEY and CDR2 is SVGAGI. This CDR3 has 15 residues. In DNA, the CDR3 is TGTGCCAGCGGCCCTTGGGGGCTGTTGAACACTGGAGCTTTCTTT. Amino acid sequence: CASGPWGLLNTGAFF.

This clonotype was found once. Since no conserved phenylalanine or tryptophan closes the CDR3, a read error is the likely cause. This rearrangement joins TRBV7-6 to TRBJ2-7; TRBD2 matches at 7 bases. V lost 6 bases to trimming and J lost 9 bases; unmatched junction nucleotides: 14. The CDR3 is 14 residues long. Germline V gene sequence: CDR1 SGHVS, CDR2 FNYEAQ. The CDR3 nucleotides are TGTGCCAGCAGTAAAAGCGGGAACCTAGATCGGCAGTACCTC. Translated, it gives CASSKSGNLDRQYL.

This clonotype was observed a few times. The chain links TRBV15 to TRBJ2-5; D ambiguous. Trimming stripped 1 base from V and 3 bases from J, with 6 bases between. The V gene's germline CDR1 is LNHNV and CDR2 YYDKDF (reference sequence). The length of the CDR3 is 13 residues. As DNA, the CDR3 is TGTGCCACCAGCAGAGTTGGCAAAGAGACCCAGTACTTC. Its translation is CATSRVGKETQYF. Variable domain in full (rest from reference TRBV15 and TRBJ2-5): DAMVIQNPRYQVTQFGKPVTLSCSQTLNHNVMYWYQQKSSQAPKLLFHYYDKDFNNEADTPDNFQSRRPNTSFCFLDIRSPGLGDTAMYLCATSRVGKETQYFGPGTRLLVL.

CDR3: CASRGLAGGRSYEQYF. Here the CDR3 DNA reads TGTGCCAGCAGGGGACTAGCGGGAGGCCGATCCTACGAGCAGTACTTC. The rearrangement joins TRBV6-2 or TRBV6-3 to TRBJ2-7, with TRBD2 matching over 15 bases. Germline CDR1 is MNHEY and CDR2 is SVGEGT. The CDR3 loop spans 16 amino acids. V was clipped by 6 bases and J by 1 base; unmatched bases: 4.

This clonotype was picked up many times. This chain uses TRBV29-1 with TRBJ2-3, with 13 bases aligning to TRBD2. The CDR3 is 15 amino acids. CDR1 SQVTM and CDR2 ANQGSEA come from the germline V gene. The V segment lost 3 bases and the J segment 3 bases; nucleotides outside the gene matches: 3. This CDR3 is CSVETSGRSTDTQYF. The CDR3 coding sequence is TGCAGCGTTGAGACTAGCGGGAGGAGTACAGATACGCAGTATTTT.

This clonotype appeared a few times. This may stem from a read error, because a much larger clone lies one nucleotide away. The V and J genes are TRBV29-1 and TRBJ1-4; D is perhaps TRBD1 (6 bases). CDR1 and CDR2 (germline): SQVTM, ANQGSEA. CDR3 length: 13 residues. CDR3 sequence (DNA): TGCCGCGCCCTGGACAGTTTTAATGAAAAACTGTTTTTT. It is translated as CRALDSFNEKLFF.

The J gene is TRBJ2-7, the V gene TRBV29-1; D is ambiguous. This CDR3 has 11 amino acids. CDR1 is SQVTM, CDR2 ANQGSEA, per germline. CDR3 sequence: CGAASNYEQYF. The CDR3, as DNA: TGCGGCGCAGCATCTAACTACGAGCAGTACTTC.

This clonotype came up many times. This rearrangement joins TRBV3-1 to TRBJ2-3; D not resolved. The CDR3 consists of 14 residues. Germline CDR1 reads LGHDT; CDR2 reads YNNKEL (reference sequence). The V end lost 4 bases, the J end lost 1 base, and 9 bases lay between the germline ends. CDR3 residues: CASSLRTGTDTQYF. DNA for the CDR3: TGTGCCAGCAGCCTCCGGACGGGCACAGATACGCAGTATTTT.

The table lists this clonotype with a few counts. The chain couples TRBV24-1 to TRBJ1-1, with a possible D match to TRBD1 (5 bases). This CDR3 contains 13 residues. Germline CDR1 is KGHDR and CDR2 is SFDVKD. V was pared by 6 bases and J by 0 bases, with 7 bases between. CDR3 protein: CATSQGLNTEAFF. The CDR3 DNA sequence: TGTGCCACCAGTCAGGGTTTGAACACTGAAGCTTTCTTT.

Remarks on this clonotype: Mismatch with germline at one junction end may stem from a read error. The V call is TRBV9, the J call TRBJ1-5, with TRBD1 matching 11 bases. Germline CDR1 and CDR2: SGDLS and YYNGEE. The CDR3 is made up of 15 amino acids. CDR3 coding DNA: TGTGCCAGCAGCCCGGACAGGGGGCCGGGTCAGCCCCAGCAATTT. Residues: CASSPDRGPGQPQQF. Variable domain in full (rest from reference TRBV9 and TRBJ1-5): DSGVTQTPKHLITATGQRVTLRCSPRSGDLSVYWYQQSLDQGLQFLIQYYNGEERAKGNILERFSAQQFPDLHSELNLSSLELGDSALYFCASSPDRGPGQPQQFGDGTRLSIL.

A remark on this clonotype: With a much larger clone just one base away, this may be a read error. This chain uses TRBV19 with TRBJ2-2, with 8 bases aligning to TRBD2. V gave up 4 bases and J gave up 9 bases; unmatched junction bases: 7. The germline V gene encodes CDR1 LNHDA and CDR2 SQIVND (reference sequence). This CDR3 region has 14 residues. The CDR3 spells CASSRGLDPRELFF. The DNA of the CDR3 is TGTGCCAGTAGTAGGGGACTAGACCCCCGGGAGCTGTTTTTT.

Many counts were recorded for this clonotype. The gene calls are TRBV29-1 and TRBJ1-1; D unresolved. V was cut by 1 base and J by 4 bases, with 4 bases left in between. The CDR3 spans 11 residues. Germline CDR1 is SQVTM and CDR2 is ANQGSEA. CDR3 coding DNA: TGCAGCGTTGAAGCGGGCACTGAAGCTTTCTTT. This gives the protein CSVEAGTEAFF.

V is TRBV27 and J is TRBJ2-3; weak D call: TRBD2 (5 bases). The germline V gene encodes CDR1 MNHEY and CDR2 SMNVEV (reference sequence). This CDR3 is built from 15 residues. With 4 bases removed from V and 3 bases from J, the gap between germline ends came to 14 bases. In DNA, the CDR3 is TGTGCCAGCAGTTCTCGGCTAGGCGGGACAGATACGCAGTATTTT. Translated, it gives CASSSRLGGTDTQYF.

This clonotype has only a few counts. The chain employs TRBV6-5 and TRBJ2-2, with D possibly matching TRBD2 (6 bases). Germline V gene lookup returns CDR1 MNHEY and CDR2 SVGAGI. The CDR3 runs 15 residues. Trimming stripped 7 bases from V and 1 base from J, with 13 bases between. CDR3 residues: CASTVAVENTGELFF. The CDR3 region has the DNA TGTGCCAGCACTGTAGCGGTGGAGAACACCGGGGAGCTGTTTTTT.